This TCR beta chain is from a study of glioma-infiltrating T cells after dendritic cell vaccination. The time point here: after dendritic cell vaccination, including at tumor progression/relapse. Germline CDR1 reads KGHSH; CDR2 reads LQKENI. V shed 4 bases and J 4 bases; nucleotides not matched to a gene: 7. CDR3 length: 15 amino acids. Whole-study results and caveats: No direct clonality-survival link was found; a diverse polyclonal response may matter.

TCRB CDR3 was amplified from 2 ug genomic DNA or less. Generated by immunoSEQ multiplex PCR, the TCRdb table keeps only in-frame clones and is missing some. The sample carries 75,000 to 95,000 clones, 70% to 90% recorded once. This clone appeared a few times. Its antigen is still unknown. This material consisted of blood, taken after dendritic cell vaccination. This TCR was sampled from a human donor with glioblastoma. The rearrangement links TRBV18 to TRBJ2-7; TRBD1 agrees at 10 bases. CDR3 region: CASSQTGTGAYEQYF. In nucleotides, the CDR3 is TGTGCCAGCTCACAAACCGGGACAGGGGCTTACGAGCAGTACTTC.